Below, 16 T cell receptor beta chains from the same sample are listed, as sequenced in a study of control samples from healthy donors and cancer patients. Assay: immunoSEQ multiplex PCR; the TCRdb copy retains only in-frame clones and omits some. The sample holds about 110,000 clones, 75% to 95% seen once. Sequences were obtained from blood. The receptors come from a human donor in good health. The donor label of this sample is uncertain.

The chain combines TRBV7-9 with TRBJ2-1; 7 bases map to TRBD2. The germline gives CDR1 SEHNR, CDR2 FQNEAQ (reference sequence). V dropped 1 base and J dropped 0; count of bases not matched to a gene: 6. The CDR3 has 17 amino acids. CDR3 loop: CASSLGRGVSSYNEQFF. As DNA, the CDR3 is TGTGCCAGCAGCTTAGGTCGGGGGGTTAGCTCCTACAATGAGCAGTTCTTC.

The chain has TRBV5-6 and TRBJ2-1; D unclear. Deletions cut 4 bases from V and 6 bases from J, with 11 bases between. Germline-derived CDR1 and CDR2 are SGHDT and YYEEEE. CDR3 length equals 13 residues. The CDR3 region has the DNA TGTGCCAGCAGCAATTTCAACAGCAATGAGCAGTTCTTC. Encoded protein: CASSNFNSNEQFF.

The V call is TRBV7-9, the J call TRBJ2-7, with no clear D. CDR3 length equals 12 residues. The V end was cut by 1 base, the J end by 2 bases, with 3 bases between. The germline V gene has CDR1 SEHNR and CDR2 FQNEAQ (reference sequence). The CDR3 spells CASSLDTYEQYF. The CDR3 DNA follows: TGTGCCAGCAGCTTAGACACCTACGAGCAGTACTTC.

V is TRBV11-3 and J is TRBJ2-7, with 9 positions matching TRBD1. Germline-derived CDR1 and CDR2 are SGHNT and YENEEA. This CDR3 contains 16 residues. V was pared by 0 bases and J by 2 bases, with 5 bases of the junction left unmatched. The CDR3 DNA reads as TGTGCCAGCAGCTTAGAGACGGGACAGGGCACCTACGAGCAGTACTTC. This sequence encodes CASSLETGQGTYEQYF.

V usage is TRBV6-5 and J usage is TRBJ1-1; D not resolved. Germline-derived CDR1 and CDR2 are MNHEY and SVGAGI. Trimming stripped 6 bases from V and 1 base from J, with 9 bases between. This CDR3 spans 13 amino acids. The CDR3 loop is CASRRTENTEAFF. The CDR3 bases are TGTGCCAGCAGGCGGACGGAGAACACTGAAGCTTTCTTT.

The chain links TRBV24-1 to TRBJ2-3; no reliable D call. There are 14 residues in the CDR3. From germline, CDR1 is KGHDR and CDR2 SFDVKD. V lost 9 bases and J lost 1, with 13 bases in between. CDR3 loop: CATQPGSGTDTQYF. CDR3 nucleotides: TGTGCCACCCAACCAGGTTCTGGCACAGATACGCAGTATTTT.

V gene TRBV11-3 combines with J gene TRBJ1-2, with 12 bases fitting TRBD1. The CDR3 consists of 18 residues. Germline V gene data show CDR1 as SGHNT and CDR2 as YENEEA. The J segment lost 8 bases and the V segment lost 5 bases, leaving 18 bases of the junction unmatched. The CDR3 DNA reads TGTGCCAGCAGCGAAAATCCTCCGGGACAGGGGGCAGGTGAGGGCTACACCTTC. It yields the protein CASSENPPGQGAGEGYTF.

This clone was picked up one time. The chain combines TRBV6-2 or TRBV6-3 with TRBJ1-1, with 8 bases identical to TRBD1. The germline gives CDR1 MNHEY, CDR2 SVGEGT. This CDR3 has 15 amino acids. With V trimmed by 5 bases and J by 6 bases, 11 bases remained unmatched. Written as DNA, the CDR3 is TGTGCCAGCAGTAAGCGTCCAGGGGGCGCCCCTGAAGCTTTCTTT. Its protein product is CASSKRPGGAPEAFF.

The genes are TRBV6-2 or TRBV6-3 and TRBJ2-2, with a tentative D call TRBD2 (6 bases). Germline CDR1 and CDR2: MNHEY and SVGEGT. V lost 3 bases, J lost 3 bases, and 14 bases lay in between. This CDR3 has 16 residues. As DNA, the CDR3 is TGTGCCAGCAGTTATTCGGGGACGGGAGACACCGGGGAGCTGTTTTTT. It translates to CASSYSGTGDTGELFF.

The genes are TRBV29-1 and TRBJ1-1; no reliable D call. V lost 4 bases to trimming and J lost 6 bases, with 9 bases between them. The CDR3 runs to 11 residues. Germline-derived CDR1 and CDR2 are SQVTM and ANQGSEA. CDR3 sequence (DNA): TGCAGCGTTGGTAAAAATCCTGAAGCTTTCTTT. Translation: CSVGKNPEAFF.

The CDR3 bases are TGTGCCACCAGCAGAAACAGGAACACTGAAGCTTTCTTT. Protein sequence: CATSRNRNTEAFF. The rearrangement links TRBV15 to TRBJ1-1; no clear D. V lost 2 bases and J lost 1, with 5 bases in between. The CDR3 spans 13 residues. Germline CDR1 is LNHNV and CDR2 is YYDKDF (reference sequence).

This rearrangement joins TRBV9 to TRBJ2-5, with 12 bases fitting TRBD2. Germline V gene lookup returns CDR1 SGDLS and CDR2 YYNGEE. V shed 4 bases and J 4 bases; nucleotides not matched to a gene: 5. CDR3 length: 15 amino acids. The CDR3 nucleotides read TGTGCCAGCAGCCTAGCGGGGGGGCCGAGAGAGACCCAGTACTTC. Its translation: CASSLAGGPRETQYF.

V gene TRBV19 combines with J gene TRBJ2-7, with D tentatively TRBD1 (6 bases). This CDR3 is built from 15 residues. Trimming shortened V by 2 bases and J by 0 bases, and 11 bases separated the two germline ends. Germline loops: CDR1 LNHDA, CDR2 SQIVND (reference sequence). The CDR3 DNA follows: TGTGCCAGTAGTATACGTGGACAGAGCTCCTACGAGCAGTACTTC. Protein sequence: CASSIRGQSSYEQYF.

The V call is TRBV10-1, the J call TRBJ2-2, with D perhaps matching TRBD2 (6 bases). This CDR3 spans 18 amino acids. Germline assignment: CDR1 WNHNN and CDR2 SYGVQD (reference sequence). V was clipped by 8 bases and J by 5 bases, with 27 bases between them. The CDR3 protein is CASAPLRTEGARTGELFF. For the CDR3, the DNA is TGCGCCAGCGCACCACTTCGTACGGAGGGCGCGCGTACCGGGGAGCTGTTTTTT.

V gene TRBV5-1 combines with J gene TRBJ2-5, with 9 bases aligning to TRBD2. The CDR3 extends over 15 amino acids. CDR1 is SGHRS, CDR2 YFSETQ, per germline. The V segment lost 4 bases and the J segment 4 bases; nucleotides outside the gene matches: 8. CDR3 amino acids: CASSRDGAGGETQYF. The CDR3 coding sequence is TGCGCCAGCAGCCGCGACGGAGCGGGGGGAGAGACCCAGTACTTC.

V and J are TRBV6-4 and TRBJ2-1; D unclear. The CDR3 has 12 amino acids. Trimming stripped 4 bases from V and 5 bases from J, with 6 bases between. Germline V gives CDR1 MRHNA, CDR2 SNTAGT. CDR3 sequence (DNA): TGTGCCAGCAGTGGTAGAAACAATGAGCAGTTCTTC. It is translated as CASSGRNNEQFF.